The 31 T cell receptor beta chains in this list originate from one sample, sequenced in a study of blood T cell repertoires in COVID-19. Some clones are missing from TCRdb's copy, which holds only in-frame ones; the method was immunoSEQ multiplex PCR. This table holds roughly 330,000 clones, approximately 82% found once. The specimen sequenced was peripheral blood. These receptors all come from a woman aged 50 to 65 with acute or convalescent COVID-19.

The rearrangement joins TRBV24-1 to TRBJ2-3, with 10 bases aligning to TRBD2. Germline trimming cut 4 bases from V and 4 bases from J; bases unmatched to any gene: 7. Germline V gene sequence: CDR1 KGHDR, CDR2 SFDVKD. This CDR3 is built from 16 residues. In DNA, the CDR3 is TGTGCCACCAGTGAGCCCTCTAGCGGGAGCTCAGATACGCAGTATTTT. Translation: CATSEPSSGSSDTQYF.

The V gene is TRBV7-9, the J gene TRBJ2-4; TRBD2 is a possible D gene (6 bases). CDR3 length: 13 amino acids. V gave up 5 bases and J gave up 7 bases, with 12 bases separating them. Germline CDR1 is SEHNR and CDR2 is FQNEAQ (reference sequence). As DNA, the CDR3 is TGTGCCAGCAGCCTGGGACTTGGCAACATTCAGTACTTC. Protein sequence: CASSLGLGNIQYF.

The rearrangement links TRBV19 to TRBJ2-3, with no clear D. The CDR3 is 13 residues long. Germline V gene sequence: CDR1 LNHDA, CDR2 SQIVND (reference sequence). The V end lost 10 bases, the J end lost 0 bases, and 11 bases lay between the germline ends. CDR3 nucleotides: TGTGCCACCTGTGGTACAAGCACAGATACGCAGTATTTT. Translation: CATCGTSTDTQYF.

This clone was picked up one time. The rearrangement joins TRBV20-1 to TRBJ2-2; TRBD2 matches 11 bases. CDR1 DFQATT and CDR2 SNEGSKA come from the germline V gene (reference sequence). The CDR3 extends over 16 amino acids. The trim removed 3 bases at V and 4 bases at J, leaving 7 bases unmatched. In nucleotides, the CDR3 is TGCAGTGCTAGTCCTCTAGCGGGAGGTGGCACCGGGGAGCTGTTTTTT. It yields the protein CSASPLAGGGTGELFF.

The chain carries TRBV7-9 and TRBJ1-6; D is possibly TRBD1 (5 bases). This CDR3 is built from 15 residues. The V gene's germline CDR1 is SEHNR and CDR2 FQNEAQ (reference sequence). Deletions cut 3 bases from V and 7 bases from J, with 13 bases between. CDR3 nucleotides: TGTGCCAGCAGCTTGGCCAGGGCAGGCAATTCACCCCTCCACTTT. It translates to CASSLARAGNSPLHF. The entire variable domain, with the rest obtained from reference TRBV7-9 and TRBJ1-6, is as follows: DTGVSQNPRHKITKRGQNVTFRCDPISEHNRLYWYRQTLGQGPEFLTYFQNEAQLEKSRLLSDRFSAERPKGSFSTLEIQRTEQGDSAMYLCASSLARAGNSPLHFGNGTRLTVT.

The sample holds one count of this clone. The chain joins TRBV5-1 to TRBJ1-2, with 10 bases lining up with TRBD1. CDR1 SGHRS and CDR2 YFSETQ come from the germline V gene. V lost 3 bases and J lost 2; bases outside the gene matches: 4. The CDR3 has 15 amino acids. Here the CDR3 DNA reads TGCGCCAGCAGCTCGCCGGGACAGGGGAACTATGGCTACACCTTC. Translation: CASSSPGQGNYGYTF.

The gene calls are TRBV3-1 (or the pseudogene TRBV3-2) and TRBJ2-3; D may be TRBD1 (5 bases). V lost 3 bases and J 7 bases, leaving 14 bases between the germline ends. Germline CDR1 LGHDT, CDR2 YNNKEL (reference sequence). The CDR3 consists of 14 residues. Here the CDR3 reads CASSHRPQGYTQYF. DNA of the CDR3: TGTGCCAGCAGCCACCGCCCTCAGGGCTATACGCAGTATTTT.

This sequence joins TRBV10-3 and TRBJ1-2; 11 bases line up with TRBD1. From germline, CDR1 is ENHRY and CDR2 SYGVKD. After removal of 7 bases from V and 3 bases from J, the junction contained 4 bases not matched to a gene. The CDR3 totals 14 residues. The CDR3 DNA reads as TGTGCCATCACCGGGGGACAGGGGGACTATGGCTACACCTTC. Translated: CAITGGQGDYGYTF.

CDR3 sequence reads: CASSREARPQHF. CDR3 sequence (DNA): TGTGCCAGCAGTCGGGAGGCCAGGCCCCAGCATTTT. V and J are TRBV7-9 and TRBJ1-5; unclear D gene. Looked up from germline, CDR1 is SEHNR and CDR2 is FQNEAQ (reference sequence). The CDR3 is made up of 12 amino acids. Trimming left V 6 bases short and J 9 bases short, with 12 bases between.

Notes on this clone: The junction departs from germline at one end; a sequencing error may be responsible. The chain is built from TRBV5-1 and TRBJ2-1, with 13 bases that match TRBD2. Germline V lookup: CDR1 SGHRS, CDR2 YFSETQ. There are 14 residues in the CDR3. The CDR3 spells CASSLETSGGARVF. CDR3 nucleotide sequence: TGCGCCAGCAGCTTGGAAACTAGCGGGGGGGCCAGGGTCTTC.

This rearrangement joins TRBV7-3 to TRBJ2-7, with D perhaps TRBD2 (7 bases). Germline CDR1 SGHTA, CDR2 FQGTGA. The V end lost 0 bases, the J end lost 0 bases, and 15 bases lay between the germline ends. The CDR3 has 17 amino acids. The DNA of the CDR3 is TGTGCCAGCAGCTTAACGTTCGCAGGGGAGGGCTCCTACGAGCAGTACTTC. It codes for CASSLTFAGEGSYEQYF.

The chain couples TRBV15 to TRBJ1-4, with 9 bases lining up with TRBD1. V gave up 2 bases and J gave up 7 bases; unmatched junction bases: 2. The CDR3 is 14 amino acids. Germline V gene lookup returns CDR1 LNHNV and CDR2 YYDKDF (reference sequence). This CDR3 reads CATSRRQGVEKLFF. The CDR3 DNA follows: TGTGCCACCAGCAGAAGACAGGGGGTTGAAAAACTGTTTTTT.

The rearrangement uses TRBV18 and TRBJ2-2; tentative D call: TRBD1 (5 bases). V was clipped by 2 bases and J by 0 bases, with 10 bases between them. From germline, CDR1 is KGHSH and CDR2 LQKENI. This CDR3 is 16 amino acids long. CDR3 protein: CASSPYRRPNTGELFF. In DNA form, the CDR3 reads TGTGCCAGCTCACCATACAGGCGCCCGAACACCGGGGAGCTGTTTTTT.

This clone turned up a few times. The rearrangement links TRBV10-2 to TRBJ1-2, with a tentative D call TRBD1 (5 bases). Trimming left V 3 bases short and J 8 bases short, with 10 bases between. The germline CDR1 and CDR2 sequences are WSHSY and SAAADI. There are 12 residues in the CDR3. Here the CDR3 reads CASSDGGRGYTF. CDR3 nucleotides: TGCGCCAGCAGTGACGGGGGTCGGGGCTACACCTTC.

This clone appeared a few times. V is TRBV7-9 and J is TRBJ1-4; possibly TRBD1 for D (5 bases). Deletions cut 1 base from V and 5 bases from J, with 14 bases between. Per the germline V gene, CDR1 is SEHNR and CDR2 is FQNEAQ (reference sequence). CDR3 size: 16 residues. CDR3 loop: CASSLGWGGINEKLFF. Here the CDR3 DNA reads TGTGCCAGCAGCTTAGGTTGGGGCGGGATCAATGAAAAACTGTTTTTT.

This chain uses TRBV11-3 with TRBJ2-1, with TRBD1 matching over 9 bases. This CDR3 has 15 amino acids. J gave up 7 bases and V 4 bases, and 8 bases lay outside the gene matches. Germline CDR1 reads SGHNT; CDR2 reads YENEEA. Written as DNA, the CDR3 is TGTGCCAGCAGCTCCGGACAGGGGTCGGGAAATGAGCAGTTCTTC. This gives the protein CASSSGQGSGNEQFF.

The chain combines TRBV9 with TRBJ2-3; D is possibly TRBD2 (5 bases). V gave up 3 bases and J gave up 4 bases, with 12 bases separating them. The germline CDR1 and CDR2 sequences are SGDLS and YYNGEE. This CDR3 has 14 amino acids. The CDR3 DNA reads TGTGCCAGCAGCGAGTCGGGGTCCGCAGATACGCAGTATTTT. Protein: CASSESGSADTQYF. The full variable domain, completed using reference TRBV9 and TRBJ2-3, is DSGVTQTPKHLITATGQRVTLRCSPRSGDLSVYWYQQSLDQGLQFLIQYYNGEERAKGNILERFSAQQFPDLHSELNLSSLELGDSALYFCASSESGSADTQYFGPGTRLTVL.

This chain links TRBV30 with TRBJ2-7, with 8 bases matching TRBD2. The V and J ends lost 2 bases and 5 bases, in that order; junction bases with no gene match: 11. The CDR3 spans 15 residues. Germline V gene lookup returns CDR1 GTSNPN and CDR2 SVGIG (reference sequence). The CDR3 bases are TGTGCCTGGAGTTCCGGGACTAGAATTTTCAACGAGCAGTACTTC. Translated, it gives CAWSSGTRIFNEQYF.

Regarding this clone: Other nucleotide sequences from this sample produce the same CDR3. The chain combines TRBV12-3 or TRBV12-4 with TRBJ1-5, with unresolved D. The CDR3 is 13 residues long. Trimming took 3 bases from V and 3 from J, leaving 6 bases between them. CDR3 protein: CASSFGLNQPQHF. In DNA, the CDR3 is TGTGCCAGCAGTTTTGGGCTCAATCAGCCCCAGCATTTT.

The table lists this clone with a few counts. This sequence joins TRBV2 and TRBJ1-5; 7 nucleotides align to TRBD1. The V gene's germline CDR1 is SNHLY and CDR2 FYNNEI. Trimming cost V 8 bases and J 3 bases; bases outside gene matches: 4. The CDR3 extends over 13 amino acids. CDR3 sequence reads: CASQGQNNQPQHF. The CDR3 DNA reads TGTGCCAGCCAGGGACAGAACAATCAGCCCCAGCATTTT.

The rearrangement uses TRBV6-1 and TRBJ1-6, with no clear D. This CDR3 is built from 14 residues. Germline CDR1 MNHNS, CDR2 SASEGT. Trimming took off 7 bases at V and 9 bases at J, with 16 bases between the two ends. The CDR3 coding sequence is TGTGCCAGCACCCAGGCACCGAGCGGTTCACCCCTCCACTTT. Translated, it gives CASTQAPSGSPLHF.

A few counts support this clone. The chain is built from TRBV4-1 and TRBJ1-4, with D tentatively TRBD1 (6 bases). Germline lookup yields CDR1 MGHRA and CDR2 YSYEKL. CDR3 length: 14 amino acids. V shed 6 bases and J shed 3 bases, with 11 bases lying between them. The CDR3 loop is CASRSGTPNEKLFF. CDR3 sequence (DNA): TGCGCCAGCAGGTCCGGGACACCTAATGAAAAACTGTTTTTT.

The gene calls are TRBV19 and TRBJ1-1; D may be TRBD1 (6 bases). The germline gives CDR1 LNHDA, CDR2 SQIVND (reference sequence). Trimming left V 6 bases short and J 0 bases short, with 11 bases between. There are 14 residues in the CDR3. For the CDR3, the DNA is TGTGCCAGTAGCCTGGACAGACTGAACACTGAAGCTTTCTTT. Amino acid sequence: CASSLDRLNTEAFF.

This clone was detected only a few times. This chain uses TRBV7-9 with TRBJ2-7, with TRBD1 as a possible D gene (6 bases). The CDR3 has 16 residues. Germline CDR1 reads SEHNR; CDR2 reads FQNEAQ (reference sequence). Trimming left V 3 bases short and J 0 bases short, with 15 bases between. The DNA for the CDR3 is TGTGCCAGCAGCTTGGTACAGGGACCCTCCTCCTACGAGCAGTACTTC. It encodes CASSLVQGPSSYEQYF.

The CDR3 DNA reads TGTGCCAGCAGTTCTTGGACTAGCGGGGGATTGGAGCAGTACTTC. Its translation: CASSSWTSGGLEQYF. The chain is built from TRBV27 and TRBJ2-7, with 13 nucleotides matching TRBD2. Germline V gives CDR1 MNHEY, CDR2 SMNVEV (reference sequence). Trimming took 4 bases from V and 7 from J; bases not matched to a gene: 7. The CDR3 loop spans 15 amino acids.

This clone has a handful of counts. As DNA, the CDR3 is TGTGCCAGCAGCCAAGATCGGGCCCAAGGGAGAGATACGCAGTATTTT. Its translation: CASSQDRAQGRDTQYF. The chain uses TRBV4-2 and TRBJ2-3; TRBD2 might be the D (5 bases). The CDR3 totals 16 residues. Trimming removed 0 bases from V and 5 bases from J, with 15 bases in between. Germline V gene sequence: CDR1 LGHNA, CDR2 YNFKEQ.

Many counts were recorded for this clone. The chain links TRBV25-1 to TRBJ1-1; maybe TRBD1 (5 bases). CDR3 length equals 15 residues. Germline loops: CDR1 MGHDK, CDR2 SYGVNS. Trimming took off 9 bases at V and 1 base at J, with 18 bases between the two ends. This chain's CDR3 is CASLDSSQENTEAFF. The DNA of the CDR3 is TGTGCCAGTCTAGACAGTTCCCAGGAGAACACTGAAGCTTTCTTT.

The gene calls are TRBV2 and TRBJ2-3, with D possibly matching TRBD2 (6 bases). The germline V gene has CDR1 SNHLY and CDR2 FYNNEI. Trimming removed 8 bases from V and 0 bases from J, with 15 bases in between. The CDR3 is 15 residues long. In DNA, the CDR3 is TGTGCCAGCGGAGGGGAAGTTAGTAGCACAGATACGCAGTATTTT. It specifies CASGGEVSSTDTQYF.

The chain couples TRBV25-1 to TRBJ1-1; the match to TRBD1 covers 7 bases. This CDR3 contains 15 residues. The germline gives CDR1 MGHDK, CDR2 SYGVNS. Losses at the gene ends were 5 bases for V and 8 bases for J; bases not matched to a gene: 14. DNA of the CDR3: TGTGCCAGCAGTCCGCCAGGGGGAACGGGGAGGGAAGCTTTCTTT. It encodes CASSPPGGTGREAFF.

This clone appeared a single time. The chain recombines TRBV29-1 with TRBJ2-3, with TRBD1 matching 9 bases. There are 14 residues in the CDR3. CDR1 is SQVTM and CDR2 is ANQGSEA in the germline V gene. With 4 bases clipped from V and 6 bases from J, the junction kept 8 bases outside the gene matches. The CDR3 coding sequence is TGCAGCGTTGGCCGGGACAGGGATTCGGATACGCAGTATTTT. This sequence encodes CSVGRDRDSDTQYF.

J is TRBJ2-5 and V is TRBV30; 13 nucleotides match TRBD2. The V segment lost 0 bases and the J segment 4 bases; nucleotides outside the gene matches: 8. CDR1 is GTSNPN, CDR2 SVGIG, per germline (reference sequence). This CDR3 has 17 amino acids. The CDR3 DNA sequence: TGTGCCTGGAGTGTTTTCGGCGGACTAGCGGGAGTAGAGACCCAGTACTTC. This gives the protein CAWSVFGGLAGVETQYF.